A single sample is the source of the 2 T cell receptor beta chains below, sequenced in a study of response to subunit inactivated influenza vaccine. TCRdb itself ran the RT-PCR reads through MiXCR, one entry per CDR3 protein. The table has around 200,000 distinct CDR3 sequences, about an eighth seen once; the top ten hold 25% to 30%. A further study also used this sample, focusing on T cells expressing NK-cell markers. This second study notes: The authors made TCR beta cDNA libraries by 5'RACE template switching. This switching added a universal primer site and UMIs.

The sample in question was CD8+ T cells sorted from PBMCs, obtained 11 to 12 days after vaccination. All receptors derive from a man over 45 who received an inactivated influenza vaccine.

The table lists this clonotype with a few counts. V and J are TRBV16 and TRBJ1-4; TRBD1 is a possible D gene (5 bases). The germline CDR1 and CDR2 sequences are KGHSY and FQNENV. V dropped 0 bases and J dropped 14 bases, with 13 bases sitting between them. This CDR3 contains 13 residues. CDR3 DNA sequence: TGTGCCAGCAGCCAATCGGACACGGGAAAGCTGTTTTTT. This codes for CASSQSDTGKLFF.

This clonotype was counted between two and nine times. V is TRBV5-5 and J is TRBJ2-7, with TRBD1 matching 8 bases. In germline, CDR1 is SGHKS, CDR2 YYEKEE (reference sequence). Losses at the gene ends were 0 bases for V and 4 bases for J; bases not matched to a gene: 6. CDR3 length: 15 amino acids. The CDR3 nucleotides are TGTGCCAGCAGCTTGGCCTCGCAGGGGGCTTACGAGCAGTACTTC. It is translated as CASSLASQGAYEQYF. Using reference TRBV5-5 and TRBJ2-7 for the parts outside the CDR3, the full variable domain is DAGVTQSPTHLIKTRGQQVTLRCSPISGHKSVSWYQQVLGQGPQFIFQYYEKEERGRGNFPDRFSARQFPNYSSELNVNALLLGDSALYLCASSLASQGAYEQYFGPGTRLTVT.